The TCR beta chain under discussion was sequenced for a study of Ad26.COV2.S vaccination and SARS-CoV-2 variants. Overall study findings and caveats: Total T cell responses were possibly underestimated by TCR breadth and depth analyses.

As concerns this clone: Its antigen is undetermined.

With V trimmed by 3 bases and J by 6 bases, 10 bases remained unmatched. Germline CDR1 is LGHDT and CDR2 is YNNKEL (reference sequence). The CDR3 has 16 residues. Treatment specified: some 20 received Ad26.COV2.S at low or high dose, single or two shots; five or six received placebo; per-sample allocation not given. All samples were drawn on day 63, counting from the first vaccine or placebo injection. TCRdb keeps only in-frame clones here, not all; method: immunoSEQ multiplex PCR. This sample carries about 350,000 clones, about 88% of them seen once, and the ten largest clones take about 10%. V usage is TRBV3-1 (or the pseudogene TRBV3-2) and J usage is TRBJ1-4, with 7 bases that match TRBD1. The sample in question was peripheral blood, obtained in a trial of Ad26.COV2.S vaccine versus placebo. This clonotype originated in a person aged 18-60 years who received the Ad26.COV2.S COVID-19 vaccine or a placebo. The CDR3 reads CASSHFSGGQHEKLFF. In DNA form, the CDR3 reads TGTGCCAGCAGCCATTTTTCCGGGGGACAGCATGAAAAACTGTTTTTT.